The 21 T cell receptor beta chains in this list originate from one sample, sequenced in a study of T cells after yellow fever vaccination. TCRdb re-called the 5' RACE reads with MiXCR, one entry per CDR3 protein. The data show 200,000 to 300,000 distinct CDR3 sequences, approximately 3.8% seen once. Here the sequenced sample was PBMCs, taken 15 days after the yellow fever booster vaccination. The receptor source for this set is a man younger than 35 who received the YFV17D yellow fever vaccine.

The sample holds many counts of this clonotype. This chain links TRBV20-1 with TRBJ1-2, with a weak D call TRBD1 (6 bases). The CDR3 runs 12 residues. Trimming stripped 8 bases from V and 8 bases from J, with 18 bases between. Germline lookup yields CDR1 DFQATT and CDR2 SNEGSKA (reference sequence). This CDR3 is CSPPVGGGGYTF. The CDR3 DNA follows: TGCAGTCCCCCTGTTGGGGGGGGCGGCTACACCTTC.

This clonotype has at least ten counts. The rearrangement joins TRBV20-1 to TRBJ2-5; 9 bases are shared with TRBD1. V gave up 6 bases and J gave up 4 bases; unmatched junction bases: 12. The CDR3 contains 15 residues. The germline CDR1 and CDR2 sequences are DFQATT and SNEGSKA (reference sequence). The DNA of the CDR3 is TGCAGTGCCGATAATTCGGGACAGGGTCTAGAGACCCAGTACTTC. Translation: CSADNSGQGLETQYF.

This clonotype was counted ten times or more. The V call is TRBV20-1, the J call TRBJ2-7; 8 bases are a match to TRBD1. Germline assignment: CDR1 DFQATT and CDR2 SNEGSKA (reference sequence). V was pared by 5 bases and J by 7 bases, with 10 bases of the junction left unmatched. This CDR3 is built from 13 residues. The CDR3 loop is CSASTGVLREQYF. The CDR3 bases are TGCAGTGCTTCGACAGGGGTTCTAAGGGAGCAGTACTTC.

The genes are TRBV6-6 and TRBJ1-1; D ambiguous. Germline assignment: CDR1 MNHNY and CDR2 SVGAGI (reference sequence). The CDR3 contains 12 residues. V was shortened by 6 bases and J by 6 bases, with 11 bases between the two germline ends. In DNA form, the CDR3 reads TGTGCCAGCAGCCCCGGCAGTTCTGAAGCTTTCTTT. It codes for CASSPGSSEAFF.

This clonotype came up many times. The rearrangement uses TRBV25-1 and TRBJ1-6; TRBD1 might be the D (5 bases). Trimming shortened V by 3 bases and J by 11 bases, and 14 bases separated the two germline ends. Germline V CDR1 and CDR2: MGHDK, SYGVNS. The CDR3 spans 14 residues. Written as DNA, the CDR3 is TGTGCCAGCAGTGAGGAGGGGCCCATAGCACCCCTCCACTTT. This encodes CASSEEGPIAPLHF.

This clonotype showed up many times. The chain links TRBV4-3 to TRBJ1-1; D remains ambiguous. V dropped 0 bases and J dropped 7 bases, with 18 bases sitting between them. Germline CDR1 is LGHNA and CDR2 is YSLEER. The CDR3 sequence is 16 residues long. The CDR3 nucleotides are TGCGCCAGCAGCCAAGATCTCGGGCAACGACGGCGTGAAGCTTTCTTT. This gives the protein CASSQDLGQRRREAFF.

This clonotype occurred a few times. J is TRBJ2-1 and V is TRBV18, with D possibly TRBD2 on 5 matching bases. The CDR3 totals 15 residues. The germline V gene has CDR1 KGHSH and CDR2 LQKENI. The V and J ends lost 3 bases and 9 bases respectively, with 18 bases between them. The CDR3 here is CASSPLWQNSGEQFF. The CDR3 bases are TGTGCCAGCTCACCGTTGTGGCAGAACAGCGGTGAGCAGTTCTTC.

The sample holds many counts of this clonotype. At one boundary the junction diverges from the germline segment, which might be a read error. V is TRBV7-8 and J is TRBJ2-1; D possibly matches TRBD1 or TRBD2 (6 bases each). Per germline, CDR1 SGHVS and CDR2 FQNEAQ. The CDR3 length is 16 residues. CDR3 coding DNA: TGTGCCAGCACCTTAGGAGGGACATCATTATACAATGAGCAGTTCTTC. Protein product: CASTLGGTSLYNEQFF. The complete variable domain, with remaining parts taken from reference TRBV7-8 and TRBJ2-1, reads GAGVSQSPRYKVAKRGQDVALRCDPISGHVSLFWYQQALGQGPEFLTYFQNEAQLDKSGLPSDRFFAERPEGSVSTLKIQRTQQEDSAVYLCASTLGGTSLYNEQFFGPGTRLTVL.

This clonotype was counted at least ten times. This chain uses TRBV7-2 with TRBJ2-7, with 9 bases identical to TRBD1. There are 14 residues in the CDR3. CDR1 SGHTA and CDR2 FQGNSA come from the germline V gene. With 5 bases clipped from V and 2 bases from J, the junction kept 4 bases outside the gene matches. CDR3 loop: CASSPDRGPYEQYV. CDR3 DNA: TGTGCCAGCAGCCCGGACAGGGGCCCCTACGAGCAGTACGTC.

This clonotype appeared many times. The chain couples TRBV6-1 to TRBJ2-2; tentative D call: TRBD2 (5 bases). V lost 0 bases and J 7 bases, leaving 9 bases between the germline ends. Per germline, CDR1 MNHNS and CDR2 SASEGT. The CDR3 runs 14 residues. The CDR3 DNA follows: TGTGCCAGCAGTGAAGCGGGGAGTGGCGGGGAGCTGTTTTTT. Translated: CASSEAGSGGELFF.

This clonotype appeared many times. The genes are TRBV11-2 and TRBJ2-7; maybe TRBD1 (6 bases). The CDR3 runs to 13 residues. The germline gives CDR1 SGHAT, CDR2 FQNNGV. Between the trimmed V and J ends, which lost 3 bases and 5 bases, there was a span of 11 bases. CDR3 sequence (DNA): TGTGCCAGCAGCTTGCACAGGGACAACGAGCAGTACGTC. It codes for CASSLHRDNEQYV.

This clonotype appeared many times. CDR3 loop: CASSLQGTMFVAGELFF. For the CDR3, the DNA is TGTGCCAGCAGTTTGCAGGGGACGATGTTTGTTGCCGGGGAGCTGTTTTTT. The J gene is TRBJ2-2, the V gene TRBV12-3 or TRBV12-4; TRBD1 might be the D (6 bases). The CDR3 sequence is 17 residues long. V was shortened by 3 bases and J by 6 bases, with 20 bases between the two germline ends.

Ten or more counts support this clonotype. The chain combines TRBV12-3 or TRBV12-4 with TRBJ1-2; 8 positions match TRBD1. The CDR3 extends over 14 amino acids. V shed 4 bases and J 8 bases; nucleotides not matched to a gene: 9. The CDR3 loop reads CASSSRTGPDGYTF. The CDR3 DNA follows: TGTGCCAGCAGTTCCCGGACAGGGCCAGACGGCTACACCTTC.

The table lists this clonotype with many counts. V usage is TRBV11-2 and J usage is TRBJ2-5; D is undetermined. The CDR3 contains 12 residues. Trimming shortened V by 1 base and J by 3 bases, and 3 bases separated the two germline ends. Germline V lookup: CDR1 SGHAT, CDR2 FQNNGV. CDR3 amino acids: CASSLAKETQYF. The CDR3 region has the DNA TGTGCCAGCAGCTTAGCAAAAGAGACCCAGTACTTC. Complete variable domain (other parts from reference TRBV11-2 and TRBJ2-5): EAGVAQSPRYKIIEKRQSVAFWCNPISGHATLYWYQQILGQGPKLLIQFQNNGVVDDSQLPKDRFSAERLKGVDSTLKIQPAKLEDSAVYLCASSLAKETQYFGPGTRLLVL.

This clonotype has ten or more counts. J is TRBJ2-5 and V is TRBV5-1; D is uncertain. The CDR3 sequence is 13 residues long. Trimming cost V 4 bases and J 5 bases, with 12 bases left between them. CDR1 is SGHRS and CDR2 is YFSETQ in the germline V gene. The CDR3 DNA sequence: TGCGCCAGCAGCCAGCAGGAAGGGGAGACCCAGTACTTC. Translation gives CASSQQEGETQYF.

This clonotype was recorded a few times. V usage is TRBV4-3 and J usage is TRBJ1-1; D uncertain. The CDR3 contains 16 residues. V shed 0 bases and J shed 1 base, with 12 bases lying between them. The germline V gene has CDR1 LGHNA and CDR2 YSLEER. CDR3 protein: CASSQDWPQQNTEAFF. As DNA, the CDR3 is TGCGCCAGCAGCCAAGATTGGCCGCAGCAGAACACTGAAGCTTTCTTT.

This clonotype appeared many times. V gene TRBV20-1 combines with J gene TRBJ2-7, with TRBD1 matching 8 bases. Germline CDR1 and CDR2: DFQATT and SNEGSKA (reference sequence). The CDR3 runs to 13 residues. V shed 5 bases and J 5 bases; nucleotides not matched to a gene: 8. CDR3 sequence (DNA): TGCAGTGCTGGCGACAGGGGTTATGACGAGCAGTACTTC. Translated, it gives CSAGDRGYDEQYF.

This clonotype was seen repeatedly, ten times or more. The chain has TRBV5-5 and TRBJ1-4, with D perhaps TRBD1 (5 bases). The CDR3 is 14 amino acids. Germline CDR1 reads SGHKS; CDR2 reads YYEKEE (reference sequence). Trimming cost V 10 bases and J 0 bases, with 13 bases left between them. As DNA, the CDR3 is TGTGCCTCGAGGGGTGGGGCAACTAATGAAAAACTGTTTTTT. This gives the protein CASRGGATNEKLFF.

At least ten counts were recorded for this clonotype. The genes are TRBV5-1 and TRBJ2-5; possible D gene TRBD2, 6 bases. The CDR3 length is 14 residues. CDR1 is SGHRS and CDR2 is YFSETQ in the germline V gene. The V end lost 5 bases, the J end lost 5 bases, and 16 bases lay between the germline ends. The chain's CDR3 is CASSRLGGTETQYF. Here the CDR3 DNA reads TGCGCCAGCAGTCGGTTAGGAGGGACTGAGACCCAGTACTTC.

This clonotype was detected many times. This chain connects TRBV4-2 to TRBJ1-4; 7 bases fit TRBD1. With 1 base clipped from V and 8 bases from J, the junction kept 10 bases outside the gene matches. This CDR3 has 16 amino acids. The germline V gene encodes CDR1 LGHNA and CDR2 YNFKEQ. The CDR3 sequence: CASSQAARRGDEKLFF. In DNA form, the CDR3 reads TGTGCCAGCAGCCAAGCGGCGCGCAGGGGGGACGAAAAACTGTTTTTT.

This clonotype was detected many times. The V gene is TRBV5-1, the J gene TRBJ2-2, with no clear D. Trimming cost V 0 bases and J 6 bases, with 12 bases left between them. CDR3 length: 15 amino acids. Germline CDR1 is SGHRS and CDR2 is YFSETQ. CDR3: CASSLVRITAGELFF. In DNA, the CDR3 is TGCGCCAGCAGCTTGGTGCGGATTACCGCCGGGGAGCTGTTTTTT.